One sample yielded the 22 T cell receptor beta chains listed below, sequenced in a study of T-cell reconstitution after alpha-beta-depleted transplantation in children. The TCRbeta library was prepared with unique molecular identifiers. TCRdb redid the calling of the PCR reads with MiXCR, one entry per CDR3 protein. The table lists about 110,000 distinct CDR3 sequences, approximately 6.4% of them singletons, with approximately 23% in the top ten. The sample here was PBMCs, mostly from graft donor cells, taken 360 days after TCRalphabeta/CD19-depleted stem cell transplant. Source of these receptors: a male patient aged 2 to 10 who had a stem cell transplant for acute lymphoblastic leukemia, so the T cells may come from the graft donor.

This clonotype was counted ten times or more. The chain uses TRBV15 and TRBJ1-1, with D hard to call. Germline values: CDR1 LNHNV, CDR2 YYDKDF (reference sequence). Trimming shortened V by 0 bases and J by 2 bases, and 7 bases separated the two germline ends. There are 14 residues in the CDR3. The CDR3 bases are TGTGCCACCAGCAGAGATATTAGTAACACTGAAGCTTTCTTT. It codes for CATSRDISNTEAFF.

This clonotype was recorded at least ten times. V and J are TRBV5-1 and TRBJ1-5; D unresolved. Trimming removed 0 bases at V and 4 bases at J, with 8 bases between. The CDR3 is 14 residues long. Germline-derived CDR1 and CDR2 are SGHRS and YFSETQ. CDR3 nucleotides: TGCGCCAGCAGCTTGGAGGGCGGGAATCAGCCCCAGCATTTT. Translating it yields CASSLEGGNQPQHF.

In its sample, this clonotype was seen many times. This chain joins TRBV4-3 and TRBJ2-5; 10 nucleotides match TRBD2. Germline V lookup: CDR1 LGHNA, CDR2 YSLEER. The length of the CDR3 is 16 residues. Trimming took 1 base from V and 1 from J; bases not matched to a gene: 3. CDR3 nucleotide sequence: TGCGCCAGCAGCCAAGGACCTAGCGGGGGCCAAGAGACCCAGTACTTC. This translates into CASSQGPSGGQETQYF.

This clonotype was observed at least ten times. Written as DNA, the CDR3 is TGTGCCAGCAGTTATAGGGATACGCAGTATTTT. Its translation: CASSYRDTQYF. The chain couples TRBV7-9 to TRBJ2-3; D gene unclear. The CDR3 sequence is 11 residues long. Germline CDR1 and CDR2: SEHNR and FQNEAQ (reference sequence). V gave up 6 bases and J gave up 6 bases, with 7 bases separating them.

The V call is TRBV9, the J call TRBJ2-6; D unresolved. Trimming pared 3 bases from V and 0 bases from J, leaving 10 bases between. The germline V gene has CDR1 SGDLS and CDR2 YYNGEE. The CDR3 covers 16 residues. The CDR3: CASSDPSSSGANVLTF. DNA for the CDR3: TGTGCCAGCAGCGATCCCTCGAGCTCTGGGGCCAACGTCCTGACTTTC.

This chain joins TRBV6-2 or TRBV6-3 and TRBJ2-2; a weak D match, TRBD1 (6 bases). Germline lookup yields CDR1 MNHEY and CDR2 SVGEGT. The CDR3 spans 16 residues. Trimming took off 5 bases at V and 3 bases at J, with 16 bases between the two ends. CDR3 sequence (DNA): TGTGCCAGCAGTCGTCCTGGGGGCTTATACACCGGGGAGCTGTTTTTT. It translates to CASSRPGGLYTGELFF.

On this clonotype itself: Its ends do not fully match the called genes, so a read error is possible. This chain connects TRBV20-1 to TRBJ2-3; 14 bases map to TRBD2. This CDR3 has 19 amino acids. Germline lookup yields CDR1 DFQATT and CDR2 SNEGSKA (reference sequence). DNA of the CDR3: TGCTGTGCTAGTCGAACCGGGACTAGCGGGAGCTTGGGCACAGATACGCAGTATTTT. Translating it yields CCASRTGTSGSLGTDTQYF.

The J gene is TRBJ2-2, the V gene TRBV4-3, with 8 nucleotides matching TRBD2. The V segment lost 0 bases and the J segment 6 bases; nucleotides outside the gene matches: 15. Germline assignment: CDR1 LGHNA and CDR2 YSLEER. The CDR3 runs 19 residues. CDR3 residues: CASSQDHPPPGGRAGELFF. CDR3 DNA: TGCGCCAGCAGCCAAGATCATCCCCCTCCGGGAGGGAGGGCCGGGGAGCTGTTTTTT.

Many counts were recorded for this clonotype. The CDR3 nucleotides are TGTGCCAGCAGTTTAGGCCGGTCGGTCTACGAGCAGTACTTC. Its translation is CASSLGRSVYEQYF. The rearrangement links TRBV27 to TRBJ2-7; D gene unclear. This CDR3 is 14 amino acids long. CDR1 is MNHEY, CDR2 SMNVEV, per germline (reference sequence). The V end was cut by 2 bases, the J end by 3 bases, with 11 bases between.

The chain combines TRBV6-2 or TRBV6-3 with TRBJ2-3, with D hard to call. The germline V and J ends were trimmed by 6 bases and 1 base, with 11 bases remaining between them. The length of the CDR3 is 14 residues. Germline lookup yields CDR1 MNHEY and CDR2 SVGEGT. CDR3 in DNA: TGTGCCAGCAGCCTCGGGTATGGCACAGATACGCAGTATTTT. It yields the protein CASSLGYGTDTQYF.

The rearrangement joins TRBV6-2 or TRBV6-3 to TRBJ1-2; D is uncertain. Per germline, CDR1 MNHEY and CDR2 SVGEGT. Trimming shortened V by 2 bases and J by 4 bases, and 8 bases separated the two germline ends. There are 13 residues in the CDR3. This CDR3 reads CASSYGRAYGYTF. The CDR3 DNA sequence: TGTGCCAGCAGTTACGGACGGGCCTATGGCTACACCTTC.

This clonotype was counted at least ten times. The chain has TRBV7-9 and TRBJ2-3, with 12 bases that match TRBD2. Germline assignment: CDR1 SEHNR and CDR2 FQNEAQ (reference sequence). The CDR3 has 18 amino acids. V lost 2 bases and J lost 0; bases outside the gene matches: 6. CDR3 loop: CASSLTRTSGASTDTQYF. The DNA for the CDR3 is TGTGCCAGCAGCTTAACCAGGACTAGCGGGGCTAGCACAGATACGCAGTATTTT.

This clonotype showed up many times. The chain employs TRBV4-2 and TRBJ2-3; 9 bases line up with TRBD2. The CDR3 totals 17 residues. Germline assignment: CDR1 LGHNA and CDR2 YNFKEQ. V shed 4 bases, J shed 0 bases, and the junction held 8 bases outside the gene matches. The CDR3 nucleotides read TGTGCCAGCAGCCCCTCCCAGCGGGGGGCAAGCACAGATACGCAGTATTTT. This codes for CASSPSQRGASTDTQYF.

This clonotype was seen repeatedly, ten times or more. This chain joins TRBV6-1 and TRBJ2-2; D tentatively fits TRBD1 or TRBD2 (5 bases each). From germline, CDR1 is MNHNS and CDR2 SASEGT. V was cut by 5 bases and J by 1 base, with 17 bases left in between. The CDR3 has 17 amino acids. The CDR3 nucleotides are TGTGCCAGCAGTCCCCACCGTGGGACGCTGAACACCGGGGAGCTGTTTTTT. It specifies CASSPHRGTLNTGELFF.

The chain couples TRBV28 to TRBJ2-1; 12 bases are a match to TRBD2. Germline V gene data show CDR1 as MDHEN and CDR2 as SYDVKM. V gave up 2 bases and J gave up 0 bases; unmatched junction bases: 11. The CDR3 sequence is 20 residues long. As DNA, the CDR3 is TGTGCCAGCAGTTTAATACCGCTAGCGGGGGGGTATAGCTCCTACAATGAGCAGTTCTTC. This gives the protein CASSLIPLAGGYSSYNEQFF.

There are many counts of this clonotype. The chain has TRBV7-9 and TRBJ2-7; no clear D gene. The CDR3 contains 12 residues. V lost 8 bases and J 5 bases, leaving 13 bases between the germline ends. Per the germline V gene, CDR1 is SEHNR and CDR2 is FQNEAQ (reference sequence). CDR3 loop: CASGYRSNEQYF. The CDR3 DNA follows: TGTGCCAGCGGCTATAGGTCCAACGAGCAGTACTTC.

The chain joins TRBV20-1 to TRBJ2-7, with a possible D match to TRBD2 (6 bases). This CDR3 has 15 residues. Germline V gene lookup returns CDR1 DFQATT and CDR2 SNEGSKA (reference sequence). The V and J ends lost 4 bases and 4 bases respectively, with 20 bases between them. The CDR3 protein is CSATFRDWLPYEQYF. DNA for the CDR3: TGCAGTGCTACCTTCCGGGACTGGTTACCTTACGAGCAGTACTTC.

The chain recombines TRBV6-1 with TRBJ2-1; D may be TRBD1 (6 bases). This CDR3 comprises 16 residues. CDR1 is MNHNS and CDR2 is SASEGT in the germline V gene. The germline V and J ends were trimmed by 6 bases and 3 bases, with 18 bases remaining between them. This CDR3 is CASSVRGQPRYNEQFF. CDR3 nucleotides: TGTGCCAGCAGCGTACGTGGACAGCCTCGCTACAATGAGCAGTTCTTC.

This clonotype came up many times. The chain is built from TRBV12-3 or TRBV12-4 and TRBJ2-5; D remains ambiguous. The CDR3 length is 13 residues. Trimming cost V 6 bases and J 4 bases, with 12 bases left between them. For the CDR3, the DNA is TGTGCCAGCAGCCTGGATGAGAGAGAGACCCAGTACTTC. The encoded protein is CASSLDERETQYF.

The chain is built from TRBV30 and TRBJ1-6, with D unclear. Germline values: CDR1 GTSNPN, CDR2 SVGIG (reference sequence). Trimming stripped 0 bases from V and 3 bases from J, with 9 bases between. The CDR3 length is 15 residues. CDR3 in amino acids: CAWSVVGNYNSPLHF. The CDR3 region has the DNA TGTGCCTGGAGTGTAGTGGGGAACTATAATTCACCCCTCCACTTT.

Only a few counts were recorded for this clonotype. This chain links TRBV7-2 with TRBJ1-1; no reliable D call. V lost 4 bases to trimming and J lost 10 bases, with 16 bases between them. The CDR3 has 13 amino acids. Germline values: CDR1 SGHTA, CDR2 FQGNSA. The CDR3 spells CASSSIRRAPAFF. The CDR3 coding sequence is TGTGCCAGCAGCTCCATAAGGAGGGCGCCAGCTTTCTTT.

This clonotype was counted ten times or more. The genes are TRBV7-2 and TRBJ2-1, with 10 bases lining up with TRBD2. The CDR3 consists of 21 residues. V lost 0 bases, J lost 0 bases, and 14 bases stayed unmatched. The germline CDR1 and CDR2 sequences are SGHTA and FQGNSA. The CDR3 loop reads CASSLAGPTSGFRSSYNEQFF. For the CDR3, the DNA is TGTGCCAGCAGCTTAGCCGGCCCGACTAGCGGGTTTCGGAGCTCCTACAATGAGCAGTTCTTC. The full variable domain, its missing parts supplied by reference TRBV7-2 and TRBJ2-1, is GAGVSQSPSNKVTEKGKDVELRCDPISGHTALYWYRQSLGQGLEFLIYFQGNSAPDKSGLPSDRFSAERTGGSVSTLTIQRTQQEDSAVYLCASSLAGPTSGFRSSYNEQFFGPGTRLTVL.